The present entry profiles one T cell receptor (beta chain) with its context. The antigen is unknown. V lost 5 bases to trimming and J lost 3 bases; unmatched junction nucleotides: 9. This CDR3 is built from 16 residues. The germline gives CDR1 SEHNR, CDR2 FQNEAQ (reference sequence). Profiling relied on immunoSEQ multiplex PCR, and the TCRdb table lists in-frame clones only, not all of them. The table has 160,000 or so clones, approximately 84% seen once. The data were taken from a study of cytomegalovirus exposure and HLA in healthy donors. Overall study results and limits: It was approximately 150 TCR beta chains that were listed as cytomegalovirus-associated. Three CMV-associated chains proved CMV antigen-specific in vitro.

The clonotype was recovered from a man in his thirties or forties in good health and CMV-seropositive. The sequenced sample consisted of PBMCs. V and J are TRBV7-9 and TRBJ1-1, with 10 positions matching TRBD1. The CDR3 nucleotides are TGTGCCAGCAGCCTCCGGGACAGGGGAGGGGACACTGAAGCTTTCTTT. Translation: CASSLRDRGGDTEAFF. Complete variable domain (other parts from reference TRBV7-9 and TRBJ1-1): DTGVSQNPRHKITKRGQNVTFRCDPISEHNRLYWYRQTLGQGPEFLTYFQNEAQLEKSRLLSDRFSAERPKGSFSTLEIQRTEQGDSAMYLCASSLRDRGGDTEAFFGQGTRLTVV.